These 19 T cell receptor beta chains were sequenced from one sample in a study of a mutant IDH1 vaccine in newly diagnosed glioma. Time point in this sample: baseline, week 1 (first vaccination visit). Stated treatment: pre-vaccination baseline after standard-of-care therapy. Sequencing was performed with immunoSEQ multiplex PCR; in TCRdb, only in-frame clones are kept and a portion is missing. This table has about 67,000 clones, 83% appearing once. This specimen was peripheral blood mononuclear cells (PBMCs), taken from a glioma patient treated with radiotherapy, temozolomide or both. The receptors were sampled from a young woman with glioma. Some clones in this sample may be carry-over from other donors' samples.

The genes are TRBV4-1 and TRBJ2-5; either TRBD1 or TRBD2 may fit D (5 bases each). The germline gives CDR1 MGHRA, CDR2 YSYEKL. Trimming removed 1 base from V and 0 bases from J, with 15 bases in between. The CDR3 sequence is 17 residues long. CDR3 residues: CASSQAGLAGYQETQYF. Here the CDR3 DNA reads TGCGCCAGCAGCCAAGCGGGGCTAGCAGGGTACCAAGAGACCCAGTACTTC.

This clone occurred a few times. The chain couples TRBV29-1 to TRBJ1-2, with 7 bases that match TRBD1. The V gene's germline CDR1 is SQVTM and CDR2 ANQGSEA. The V gene end was trimmed by 1 base and the J gene end by 5 bases; junction bases not matched to a gene: 13. The CDR3 contains 16 residues. CDR3 nucleotide sequence: TGCAGCGTTGAAGCTATCCCGGGACAGACAATTTATGGCTACACCTTC. Translating it yields CSVEAIPGQTIYGYTF.

This sequence joins TRBV2 and TRBJ1-5; D gene ambiguous. Germline CDR1 is SNHLY and CDR2 is FYNNEI. The CDR3 is 15 amino acids. Trimming took 8 bases from V and 2 from J, leaving 16 bases between them. The CDR3 spells CASSEGQAGNQPQHF. The DNA of the CDR3 is TGTGCCAGCTCAGAGGGCCAGGCCGGCAATCAGCCCCAGCATTTT.

J is TRBJ1-1 and V is TRBV4-1; the D gene is possibly TRBD1 (6 bases). Germline V gene sequence: CDR1 MGHRA, CDR2 YSYEKL. The CDR3 covers 14 residues. Between the trimmed V and J ends, which lost 0 bases and 4 bases, there was a span of 9 bases. The CDR3 region has the DNA TGCGCCAGCAGCCAAGACCAGGGGCCCACTGAAGCTTTCTTT. It specifies CASSQDQGPTEAFF.

The chain combines TRBV7-2 with TRBJ2-3; the match to TRBD2 covers 7 bases. There are 17 residues in the CDR3. CDR1 SGHTA and CDR2 FQGNSA come from the germline V gene. Trimming removed 4 bases from V and 1 base from J; junction bases left unmatched: 11. CDR3 region: CASSSTQTSPRTDTQYF. The DNA of the CDR3 is TGTGCCAGCAGCTCGACGCAGACTAGCCCACGCACAGATACGCAGTATTTT.

The V and J genes are TRBV21-1 and TRBJ1-4. TRBV21-1 is listed as a pseudogene. The CDR3 runs 12 residues. DNA for the CDR3: TGTGCCCCGGACGGGTTCTTCGGAAAACTGTTTTTT. It yields the protein CAPDGFFGKLFF.

The rearrangement links TRBV9 to TRBJ1-2; a weak D match, TRBD1 (5 bases). CDR1 and CDR2 (germline): SGDLS, YYNGEE. There are 15 residues in the CDR3. Trimming stripped 3 bases from V and 3 bases from J, with 15 bases between. Here the CDR3 reads CASSAGGAEDYGYTF. The CDR3 nucleotides are TGTGCCAGCAGCGCAGGAGGGGCTGAGGACTATGGCTACACCTTC.

The chain is built from TRBV2 and TRBJ1-2; D is possibly TRBD1 (6 bases). The CDR3 spans 14 residues. V was pared by 6 bases and J by 4 bases, with 15 bases between. The germline gives CDR1 SNHLY, CDR2 FYNNEI. For the CDR3, the DNA is TGTGCCAGCAGGACACGGGGGCCAACCTATGGCTACACCTTC. This codes for CASRTRGPTYGYTF.

Only one count was recorded for this clone. The chain is built from TRBV13 and TRBJ2-6; D gene ambiguous. This CDR3 is built from 14 residues. Germline V gene lookup returns CDR1 PRHDT and CDR2 FYEKMQ (reference sequence). Trimming removed 6 bases at V and 13 bases at J, with 19 bases between. CDR3 nucleotides: TGTGCCAGCAGTTCCTCCCGGGCCCTGGGGGTCCTGACTTTC. It yields the protein CASSSSRALGVLTF.

This clone came up a few times. The chain carries TRBV5-4 and TRBJ2-2, with 8 bases identical to TRBD2. The CDR3 extends over 15 amino acids. V gave up 4 bases and J gave up 1 base; unmatched junction bases: 3. Germline values: CDR1 SGHNT, CDR2 YYREEE (reference sequence). This chain's CDR3 is CASSPTSGNTGELFF. Written as DNA, the CDR3 is TGTGCCAGCAGCCCAACTAGCGGGAACACCGGGGAGCTGTTTTTT.

This rearrangement joins TRBV30 to TRBJ1-1; D unclear. V lost 2 bases, J lost 1 base, and 11 bases lay in between. This CDR3 comprises 14 residues. The germline CDR1 and CDR2 sequences are GTSNPN and SVGIG (reference sequence). CDR3 protein: CAWSYRRENTEAFF. The CDR3 nucleotides read TGTGCCTGGAGTTATCGACGGGAGAACACTGAAGCTTTCTTT.

This clone was detected a few times. The chain employs TRBV25-1 and TRBJ2-2; TRBD1 matches 7 bases. The CDR3 runs to 14 residues. The ends lost 4 bases at V and 3 bases at J; junction bases unmatched: 2. Germline V lookup: CDR1 MGHDK, CDR2 SYGVNS. CDR3 in amino acids: CASSGDRDTGELFF. In DNA form, the CDR3 reads TGTGCCAGCAGTGGCGACAGGGACACCGGGGAGCTGTTTTTT.

A single count supports this clone. The chain is built from TRBV7-6 and TRBJ2-7; no clear D gene. V lost 1 base, J lost 3 bases, and 7 bases lay in between. The germline CDR1 and CDR2 sequences are SGHVS and FNYEAQ. This CDR3 region has 13 residues. The CDR3 DNA reads as TGTGCCAGCAGCTTAGATCCGGGCTACGAGCAGTACTTC. Protein product: CASSLDPGYEQYF.

This chain uses TRBV5-6 with TRBJ1-1; D call uncertain. The V gene lost 4 bases and the J gene lost 6 bases, with 13 bases spanning the gap. CDR1 SGHDT and CDR2 YYEEEE come from the germline V gene. This CDR3 contains 13 residues. The CDR3, as DNA: TGTGCCAGCAGCCCTACCGGTCGTGCTGAAGCTTTCTTT. This gives the protein CASSPTGRAEAFF.

The chain recombines TRBV6-6 with TRBJ2-7; 10 nucleotides align to TRBD2. The CDR3 contains 15 residues. Trimming at V came to 6 bases and at J to 6 bases, leaving 11 bases not matched to a gene. Germline V CDR1 and CDR2: MNHNY, SVGAGI (reference sequence). This CDR3 reads CASRRYGTSVSEQYF. The CDR3 nucleotides are TGTGCCAGCAGACGATACGGGACTAGCGTCTCCGAGCAGTACTTC.

This clone was seen a few times. The V gene is TRBV14, the J gene TRBJ1-2; 12 bases fit TRBD1. Germline CDR1 SGHDN, CDR2 FVKESK. V was clipped by 1 base and J by 8 bases; unmatched bases: 8. This CDR3 spans 16 amino acids. The CDR3 region is CASSQVGTGGNSGYTF. CDR3 sequence (DNA): TGTGCCAGCAGCCAAGTCGGGACAGGGGGCAATAGCGGCTACACCTTC. Filled out from reference TRBV14 and TRBJ1-2, the complete variable domain reads EAGVTQFPSHSVIEKGQTVTLRCDPISGHDNLYWYRRVMGKEIKFLLHFVKESKQDESGMPNNRFLAERTGGTYSTLKVQPAELEDSGVYFCASSQVGTGGNSGYTFGSGTRLTVV.

The V and J genes are TRBV6-6 and TRBJ1-1; 8 bases fit TRBD1. The length of the CDR3 is 16 residues. Germline V gene lookup returns CDR1 MNHNY and CDR2 SVGAGI (reference sequence). The V gene end was trimmed by 8 bases and the J gene end by 1 base; junction bases not matched to a gene: 12. Here the CDR3 reads CASRRTGMGRNTEAFF. The CDR3 nucleotides are TGTGCCAGCCGACGGACAGGGATGGGGAGGAACACTGAAGCTTTCTTT.

This clone was picked up a small number of times. This rearrangement joins TRBV7-8 to TRBJ2-7; TRBD1 matches at 7 bases. Germline V gene lookup returns CDR1 SGHVS and CDR2 FQNEAQ. The CDR3 spans 13 residues. Trimming cost V 6 bases and J 2 bases; bases outside gene matches: 4. In nucleotides, the CDR3 is TGTGCCAGCAGGGGGGACAGAACCTACGAGCAGTACTTC. It yields the protein CASRGDRTYEQYF.

The V and J genes are TRBV18 and TRBJ1-1, with D tentatively TRBD1 (5 bases). Deletions cut 5 bases from V and 3 bases from J, with 19 bases between. The CDR3 length is 16 residues. Germline CDR1 and CDR2: KGHSH and LQKENI. CDR3 residues: CASSIKTAVGDTEAFF. The CDR3 nucleotides read TGTGCCAGCTCAATCAAGACGGCCGTGGGGGACACTGAAGCTTTCTTT.